Listed here are 29 T cell receptor beta chains from one sample, sequenced in a study of human T cells and chemical hapten exposure. Time point defined: pre-sensitization, week 0. Treatment given: therapeutic diphenylcyclopropenone sensitization with weekly scalp DPC. One entry per CDR3 protein, called by TCRdb with MiXCR from the RACE reads. The table has around 110,000 distinct CDR3 sequences, roughly 12% seen once. The specimen was whole blood, collected in connection with sensitization to the hapten diphenylcyclopropenone (DPC). These TCRs come from a woman aged 45-65 years with alopecia areata. Some clones in this sample may be carry-over from other donors' samples.

This clonotype was seen repeatedly, ten times or more. The rearrangement links TRBV27 to TRBJ2-7, with a tentative D call TRBD2 (6 bases). V lost 1 base to trimming and J lost 1 base, with 8 bases between them. CDR1 is MNHEY, CDR2 SMNVEV, per germline (reference sequence). There are 14 residues in the CDR3. The CDR3 reads CASSLLGGSYEQYF. The CDR3 DNA follows: TGTGCCAGCAGTTTATTGGGGGGATCCTACGAGCAGTACTTC.

This clonotype was detected a few times. The chain carries TRBV24-1 and TRBJ2-5; D is uncertain. Germline CDR1 is KGHDR and CDR2 is SFDVKD. V lost 9 bases and J 2 bases, leaving 12 bases between the germline ends. This CDR3 has 13 residues. The chain's CDR3 is CATRSAEQETQYF. The CDR3 DNA follows: TGTGCCACCCGGTCGGCAGAACAAGAGACCCAGTACTTC.

This clonotype was seen ten or more times. V and J are TRBV20-1 and TRBJ1-2; D possibly corresponds to TRBD1 (5 bases). V lost 6 bases to trimming and J lost 2 bases, with 13 bases between them. This CDR3 is built from 13 residues. Germline CDR1 DFQATT, CDR2 SNEGSKA (reference sequence). For the CDR3, the DNA is TGCAGTGCAGGGACGGATCTCAACTATGGCTACACCTTC. This translates into CSAGTDLNYGYTF.

The V gene is TRBV2, the J gene TRBJ1-3, with D perhaps matching TRBD1 (5 bases). This CDR3 spans 15 amino acids. V gave up 7 bases and J gave up 2 bases, with 15 bases separating them. Looked up from germline, CDR1 is SNHLY and CDR2 is FYNNEI. The CDR3 is CASNPHRGAGNTIYF. CDR3 DNA: TGTGCCAGCAATCCCCATCGAGGGGCTGGAAACACCATATATTTT.

The chain is built from TRBV12-3 or TRBV12-4 and TRBJ1-1; D uncertain. V was pared by 8 bases and J by 0 bases, with 4 bases between. This CDR3 is 11 amino acids long. As DNA, the CDR3 is TGTGCCAGCGCCATGAACACTGAAGCTTTCTTT. Its protein product is CASAMNTEAFF.

CDR3 bases: TGCGCCAGCGGGACTAGCGGGATCTACGAGCAGTACTTC. Translated, it gives CASGTSGIYEQYF. The chain couples TRBV5-1 to TRBJ2-7, with 13 bases lining up with TRBD2. Trimming removed 7 bases from V and 3 bases from J; junction bases left unmatched: 1. In germline, CDR1 is SGHRS, CDR2 YFSETQ. The CDR3 spans 13 residues.

This clonotype was counted between two and nine times. The chain combines TRBV7-2 with TRBJ2-7; D might be TRBD2 (6 bases). The CDR3 extends over 14 amino acids. Germline-derived CDR1 and CDR2 are SGHTA and FQGNSA. V dropped 1 base and J dropped 2 bases, with 9 bases sitting between them. In nucleotides, the CDR3 is TGTGCCAGCAGCTTAGTGGAGGGGCCCTACGAGCAGTACTTC. The encoded protein is CASSLVEGPYEQYF.

The chain is built from TRBV11-2 and TRBJ2-1, with 11 bases matching TRBD2. The CDR3 extends over 14 amino acids. In germline, CDR1 is SGHAT, CDR2 FQNNGV. The ends lost 3 bases at V and 9 bases at J; junction bases unmatched: 4. The CDR3 here is CASSFVAGGREQFF. In DNA form, the CDR3 reads TGTGCCAGCAGCTTTGTAGCGGGGGGGCGTGAGCAGTTCTTC. Using reference TRBV11-2 and TRBJ2-1 for the parts outside the CDR3, the full variable domain is EAGVAQSPRYKIIEKRQSVAFWCNPISGHATLYWYQQILGQGPKLLIQFQNNGVVDDSQLPKDRFSAERLKGVDSTLKIQPAKLEDSAVYLCASSFVAGGREQFFGPGTRLTVL.

The chain links TRBV28 to TRBJ2-3; no reliable D call. V shed 4 bases and J shed 0 bases, with 8 bases lying between them. CDR3 size: 14 residues. CDR1 MDHEN and CDR2 SYDVKM come from the germline V gene. In DNA, the CDR3 is TGTGCCAGCAGTTCGGCCCCGAGCACAGATACGCAGTATTTT. Amino acid sequence: CASSSAPSTDTQYF.

This clonotype occurred a few times. The chain combines TRBV18 with TRBJ1-4; no firm D call. Germline V gene lookup returns CDR1 KGHSH and CDR2 LQKENI. The CDR3 sequence is 15 residues long. Trimming shortened V by 0 bases and J by 8 bases, and 13 bases separated the two germline ends. Written as DNA, the CDR3 is TGTGCCAGCTCACCACCGTCGGTAGGCGAGGAAAAACTGTTTTTT. Its protein is CASSPPSVGEEKLFF.

The gene calls are TRBV28 and TRBJ2-5; D is possibly TRBD2 (6 bases). Germline lookup yields CDR1 MDHEN and CDR2 SYDVKM. The CDR3 is made up of 13 amino acids. Trimming left V 6 bases short and J 4 bases short, with 12 bases between. CDR3 sequence (DNA): TGTGCCAGCAGCCGGACGGGGGTAGAGACCCAGTACTTC. Amino acids: CASSRTGVETQYF.

This clonotype came up a few times. The rearrangement uses TRBV28 and TRBJ1-5; D not certain. Germline CDR1 MDHEN, CDR2 SYDVKM. This CDR3 comprises 10 residues. CDR3 sequence (DNA): TGTGCTGCCGGGGAGGAGCCCCAGCATTTT. Translating it yields CAAGEEPQHF.

This clonotype occurred many times. This chain joins TRBV18 and TRBJ1-5; 9 bases are shared with TRBD1. Germline CDR1 and CDR2: KGHSH and LQKENI. This CDR3 spans 14 amino acids. The junction had 4 bases not matched to a gene; V was cut back by 6 bases and J by 4 bases. CDR3 in DNA: TGTGCCAGCTCGTCACAGGGGGCGAATCAGCCCCAGCATTTT. Its protein product is CASSSQGANQPQHF.

The chain employs TRBV5-4 and TRBJ2-3, with 12 nucleotides matching TRBD2. The germline gives CDR1 SGHNT, CDR2 YYREEE (reference sequence). This CDR3 has 17 residues. Unmatched junction bases numbered 7, after V lost 5 bases and J lost 0 bases. CDR3 protein: CASRTGGTSGSTDTQYF. For the CDR3, the DNA is TGTGCCAGCAGAACAGGAGGGACTAGCGGGAGCACAGATACGCAGTATTTT.

The V and J genes are TRBV7-6 and TRBJ2-2, with D tentatively TRBD1 (6 bases). V was clipped by 2 bases and J by 4 bases, with 11 bases between them. This CDR3 is built from 15 residues. Germline values: CDR1 SGHVS, CDR2 FNYEAQ. CDR3 region: CASSLWGQGTGELFF. The CDR3 bases are TGTGCCAGCAGCTTATGGGGGCAGGGCACCGGGGAGCTGTTTTTT.

This clonotype was picked up a small number of times. The gene calls are TRBV12-3 or TRBV12-4 and TRBJ2-3; TRBD2 matches 8 bases. V trimming: 3 bases; J trimming: 5 bases; junction bases outside the gene matches: 4. The CDR3 totals 14 residues. Here the CDR3 reads CASSLNGGEDTQYF. The CDR3 DNA reads TGTGCCAGCAGTTTGAACGGGGGGGAAGATACGCAGTATTTT.

This clonotype was seen ten or more times. The genes are TRBV5-1 and TRBJ1-6; tentative D call: TRBD1 (6 bases). The CDR3 consists of 15 residues. Germline lookup yields CDR1 SGHRS and CDR2 YFSETQ. V shed 0 bases and J shed 7 bases, with 11 bases lying between them. The CDR3 here is CASSLGTDGNSPLHF. Written as DNA, the CDR3 is TGCGCCAGCAGCTTGGGGACAGATGGAAATTCACCCCTCCACTTT. The full variable domain, its missing parts supplied by reference TRBV5-1 and TRBJ1-6, is KAGVTQTPRYLIKTRGQQVTLSCSPISGHRSVSWYQQTPGQGLQFLFEYFSETQRNKGNFPGRFSGRQFSNSRSEMNVSTLELGDSALYLCASSLGTDGNSPLHFGNGTRLTVT.

The V and J genes are TRBV7-9 and TRBJ1-6; a weak D match, TRBD1 (5 bases). The CDR3 runs 17 residues. The germline CDR1 and CDR2 sequences are SEHNR and FQNEAQ (reference sequence). V dropped 7 bases and J dropped 0 bases, with 16 bases sitting between them. Here the CDR3 reads CASNALGVLSYNSPLHF. As DNA, the CDR3 is TGTGCCAGCAACGCCCTAGGGGTGCTCTCCTATAATTCACCCCTCCACTTT.

V and J are TRBV28 and TRBJ1-2; D possibly corresponds to TRBD1 (5 bases). Looked up from germline, CDR1 is MDHEN and CDR2 is SYDVKM. V was cut by 10 bases and J by 8 bases, with 14 bases left in between. This CDR3 comprises 11 residues. The CDR3 nucleotides read TGTGCCATCATGACAGTTTTAGGCTACACCTTC. Protein product: CAIMTVLGYTF.

This clonotype has ten or more counts. This rearrangement joins TRBV19 to TRBJ2-7, with TRBD1 matching 7 bases. Germline V lookup: CDR1 LNHDA, CDR2 SQIVND (reference sequence). The CDR3 has 13 amino acids. Germline trimming cut 6 bases from V and 6 bases from J; bases unmatched to any gene: 8. CDR3 region: CASSLRQGPEQYF. DNA of the CDR3: TGTGCCAGTAGCCTCCGACAGGGTCCCGAGCAGTACTTC.

The sample holds a few counts of this clonotype. V and J are TRBV7-9 and TRBJ2-5, with D maybe TRBD2 (5 bases). The V and J ends lost 5 bases and 2 bases respectively, with 12 bases between them. The CDR3 has 14 residues. Germline-derived CDR1 and CDR2 are SEHNR and FQNEAQ (reference sequence). This CDR3 is CASSPPSKQETQYF. The CDR3 nucleotides read TGTGCCAGCAGCCCACCTAGCAAACAAGAGACCCAGTACTTC.

The rearrangement uses TRBV29-1 and TRBJ1-2, with D perhaps TRBD1 (5 bases). There are 14 residues in the CDR3. With 4 bases removed from V and 2 bases from J, the gap between germline ends came to 14 bases. CDR1 is SQVTM, CDR2 ANQGSEA, per germline. Written as DNA, the CDR3 is TGCAGCGTTGGGGGTCTGGGACTCAACTATGGCTACACCTTC. As protein: CSVGGLGLNYGYTF.

The chain links TRBV7-9 to TRBJ2-7; the D gene is possibly TRBD2 (5 bases). Germline values: CDR1 SEHNR, CDR2 FQNEAQ (reference sequence). CDR3 size: 15 residues. V lost 3 bases, J lost 3 bases, and 15 bases lay in between. The CDR3 bases are TGTGCCAGCAGCTTTCAGGCAGGAGGCTTCTACGAGCAGTACTTC. Translating it yields CASSFQAGGFYEQYF.

The V and J genes are TRBV20-1 and TRBJ2-7; D is ambiguous. The CDR3 consists of 10 residues. Germline CDR1 reads DFQATT; CDR2 reads SNEGSKA (reference sequence). V lost 4 bases and J lost 3, with 4 bases in between. CDR3 in amino acids: CSAKNYEQYF. The CDR3 region has the DNA TGCAGTGCTAAAAACTACGAGCAGTACTTC.

This rearrangement joins TRBV20-1 to TRBJ2-7, with TRBD2 identical over 11 bases. In germline, CDR1 is DFQATT, CDR2 SNEGSKA (reference sequence). V gave up 5 bases and J gave up 2 bases; unmatched junction bases: 5. This CDR3 region has 14 residues. The CDR3 protein is CSAGGTSGTYEQYF. The CDR3 DNA is TGCAGTGCTGGAGGGACTAGCGGCACCTACGAGCAGTACTTC.

The chain recombines TRBV10-2 with TRBJ2-2; D is perhaps TRBD1 (5 bases). Germline CDR1 and CDR2: WSHSY and SAAADI. The CDR3 totals 12 residues. Trimming cost V 10 bases and J 3 bases, with 9 bases left between them. The CDR3 DNA reads as TGCGCCACTGAAGGGGACACCGGGGAGCTGTTTTTT. It codes for CATEGDTGELFF.

There are many counts of this clonotype. This rearrangement joins TRBV11-1 to TRBJ2-1; no clear D. Germline CDR1 SGHAT, CDR2 FQDESV (reference sequence). The CDR3 has 16 residues. V lost 4 bases and J 0 bases, leaving 13 bases between the germline ends. Here the CDR3 DNA reads TGTGCCAGCAGCTCCTGGTCGAGGAGCTCCTACAATGAGCAGTTCTTC. Translated, it gives CASSSWSRSSYNEQFF. Complete variable domain (other parts from reference TRBV11-1 and TRBJ2-1): EAEVAQSPRYKITEKSQAVAFWCDPISGHATLYWYRQILGQGPELLVQFQDESVVDDSQLPKDRFSAERLKGVDSTLKIQPAELGDSAMYLCASSSWSRSSYNEQFFGPGTRLTVL.

The V and J genes are TRBV5-8 and TRBJ2-7; 9 bases fit TRBD1. The germline gives CDR1 SGHTS, CDR2 YDEGEE. CDR3 length: 15 residues. V lost 4 bases to trimming and J lost 2 bases; unmatched junction nucleotides: 7. Here the CDR3 DNA reads TGTGCCAGCAGCCCAGGGACAGGGCAACCCTACGAGCAGTACTTC. Its protein product is CASSPGTGQPYEQYF. The full variable domain, in which reference TRBV5-8 and TRBJ2-7 provide the parts outside the CDR3, is EAGVTQSPTHLIKTRGQQATLRCSPISGHTSVYWYQQALGLGLQFLLWYDEGEERNRGNFPPRFSGRQFPNYSSELNVNALELEDSALYLCASSPGTGQPYEQYFGPGTRLTVT.

A few counts support this clonotype. The chain uses TRBV20-1 and TRBJ2-1; a weak D match, TRBD2 (6 bases). The CDR3 runs 12 residues. Germline V gives CDR1 DFQATT, CDR2 SNEGSKA (reference sequence). Trimming shortened V by 7 bases and J by 10 bases, and 17 bases separated the two germline ends. Written as DNA, the CDR3 is TGCAGTGAGAATGGGGGGATGTTAGAGCAGTTCTTC. This encodes CSENGGMLEQFF.